This TCR beta chain is from a study of cytomegalovirus exposure and HLA in healthy donors. General study results and limits: Presence/absence analyses assumed roughly uniform sequencing depth across donors. Researchers reported that a few CMV-associated chains were confirmed in vitro as CMV antigen-specific.

V lost 3 bases and J lost 5, with 18 bases in between. Germline values: CDR1 MNHEY, CDR2 SMNVEV (reference sequence). The CDR3 extends over 16 amino acids. PCR was performed using 60 Vbeta and 13 Jbeta primers. Sequenced by immunoSEQ multiplex PCR; TCRdb stores in-frame clones only, minus some. Here the sample spans approximately 100,000 clones, about 85% being singletons. Notes on this clone: The antigen is undetermined.

This sequence joins TRBV27 and TRBJ2-3; maybe TRBD2 (7 bases). Input material: PBMCs. The TCR comes from a young man in good health and CMV-seronegative. In DNA form, the CDR3 reads TGTGCCAGCAGTTTCGGAGGGGGGGGCGGGAGAGATACGCAGTATTTT. This codes for CASSFGGGGGRDTQYF.